A selection of T cell receptor beta chains follows, all from one sample in a study of graft-versus-host responses after intestinal transplantation. The table came from immunoSEQ multiplex PCR; TCRdb's copy has only in-frame clones and leaves some out. The sample shows about 93,000 clones, just under 95% of them seen only once. These TCRs are of unknown antigen specificity. The specimen comprised unstimulated CD8+ T cells sorted from spleen or lymph node cells, sampled before intestinal transplant. Receptors were obtained from a human donor who received an intestinal transplant. Both conserved end residues are part of each CDR3. Fields, in order: D gene, V gene, clone size, J gene, CDR3 DNA, CDR3 protein. A D gene is named only where the DNA matches it firmly. Clone size is stated in some rows and not others, as once, few, many or a class when expanded.

D gene: NA
V gene: TRBV6-1
clone size: NA
J gene: TRBJ2-5
CDR3 DNA: TGTGCCAGCAGGGAGACGGTGACGGCGGTGGCCCAGTACTTC
CDR3 protein: CASRETVTAVAQYF

D gene: NA
V gene: TRBV13
clone size: NA
J gene: TRBJ1-1
CDR3 DNA: TGTGCCAGCAGCTTAGTCGACTCGGGCACTGAAGCTTTCTTT
CDR3 protein: CASSLVDSGTEAFF

D gene: NA
V gene: TRBV9
clone size: NA
J gene: TRBJ1-1
CDR3 DNA: TGTGCCAGCAGCTTGGGAGGGGACACTGAAGCTTTCTTT
CDR3 protein: CASSLGGDTEAFF

D gene: NA
V gene: TRBV21-1
clone size: NA
J gene: TRBJ1-6
CDR3 DNA: TGTGCCAGCAGCACCCGACAGGGAGATAATTCACCCCTCCACTTT
CDR3 protein: CASSTRQGDNSPLHF

D gene: NA
V gene: TRBV2
clone size: NA
J gene: TRBJ1-5
CDR3 DNA: TGTGCCAGCAGTGAAGGGACAGCTAGCAATCAGCCCCAGCATTTT
CDR3 protein: CASSEGTASNQPQHF

D gene: TRBD2
V gene: TRBV7-8
clone size: NA
J gene: TRBJ2-5
CDR3 DNA: TGTGCCAGCAGCTTAGGGACTAGCGGGGAGGGGGAGACCCAGTACTTC
CDR3 protein: CASSLGTSGEGETQYF

D gene: TRBD1
V gene: TRBV6-5
clone size: NA
J gene: TRBJ2-7
CDR3 DNA: TGTGCCAGTTCGACAGGGGCCACCTACGAGCAGTACTTC
CDR3 protein: CASSTGATYEQYF

D gene: TRBD2
V gene: TRBV19
clone size: NA
J gene: TRBJ2-3
CDR3 DNA: TGTGCCAGTAGCCCTAGCGGCCCCCTGGATACGCAGTATTTT
CDR3 protein: CASSPSGPLDTQYF

D gene: NA
V gene: TRBV19
clone size: NA
J gene: TRBJ2-6
CDR3 DNA: TGTGCCAGTAGTATATTTGGGGGGTACGGGGCCAACGTCCTGACTTTC
CDR3 protein: CASSIFGGYGANVLTF

D gene: NA
V gene: TRBV19
clone size: NA
J gene: TRBJ2-5
CDR3 DNA: TGTGCCAGTACCTCCCGGGCTCAGGGACAAGAGACCCAGTACTTC
CDR3 protein: CASTSRAQGQETQYF

D gene: TRBD2
V gene: TRBV5-1
clone size: NA
J gene: TRBJ2-3
CDR3 DNA: TGCGCCAGCAGCTTAGCGGGATCCCTCACAGATACGCAGTATTTT
CDR3 protein: CASSLAGSLTDTQYF

D gene: TRBD2
V gene: TRBV7-9
clone size: NA
J gene: TRBJ2-7
CDR3 DNA: TGTGCCAGCAGCTTAGGGTCTAGCGGGAGCTCCTACGAGCAGTACTTC
CDR3 protein: CASSLGSSGSSYEQYF

D gene: NA
V gene: TRBV5-6
clone size: NA
J gene: TRBJ1-2
CDR3 DNA: TGTGCCAGCAGCTCAACAGGGGGCTACACCTTC
CDR3 protein: CASSSTGGYTF

D gene: TRBD2
V gene: TRBV29-1
clone size: once
J gene: TRBJ2-1
CDR3 DNA: TGCAGCGTCGCGGTTGGGGGGGAGACTGAGCAGTTCTTC
CDR3 protein: CSVAVGGETEQFF

D gene: NA
V gene: TRBV4-3
clone size: NA
J gene: TRBJ2-7
CDR3 DNA: TGCGCCAGCAGCCAGCCAGGCTCCTACGAGCAGTACTTC
CDR3 protein: CASSQPGSYEQYF

D gene: NA
V gene: TRBV27
clone size: NA
J gene: TRBJ2-7
CDR3 DNA: TGTGCCAGCAGTTTACAGGGAAACTACGAGCAGTACTTC
CDR3 protein: CASSLQGNYEQYF

D gene: NA
V gene: TRBV11-2
clone size: NA
J gene: TRBJ1-5
CDR3 DNA: TGTGCCAGCAGCTTAGAAAGAAGTCCGGCAGGGGATCAGCCCCAGCATTTT
CDR3 protein: CASSLERSPAGDQPQHF